Listed below are T cell receptor beta chains from one sample, sequenced in a study of blood T cell repertoires in COVID-19. Profiled with immunoSEQ multiplex PCR; TCRdb holds only in-frame clones, not every one. The repertoire consists of around 58,000 clones, with more than 75% occurring once and the leading ten covering roughly a tenth. The sequenced sample consisted of PBMCs or T cells enriched from blood (not recorded which). The receptors were gathered from a woman aged 35 to 49 who had recovered from COVID-19. CDR3s include the opening cysteine and the closing phenylalanine or tryptophan. A D gene is named only where the DNA matches it firmly. Only part of the rows carry a size: once, few, many, or a class if the clone is expanded.

d_call | cdr3_length | clone_size | j_call | v_call | cdr3_aa | cdr3_nt
NA | 14 | NA | TRBJ2-3 | TRBV4-1 | CASSQESWSHTQYF | TGCGCCAGCAGCCAAGAATCGTGGAGCCATACGCAGTATTTT
NA | 15 | NA | TRBJ1-1 | TRBV5-4 | CASSPSLGLNTEAFF | TGTGCCAGCAGTCCGAGCCTCGGTTTAAACACTGAAGCTTTCTTT
NA | 14 | NA | TRBJ2-5 | TRBV6-5 | CASSHTQNQETQYF | TGTGCCAGCAGTCATACACAGAATCAAGAGACCCAGTACTTC
TRBD2 | 15 | NA | TRBJ2-5 | TRBV19 | CASSILAGGGETQYF | TGTGCCAGTAGTATTCTAGCGGGGGGCGGAGAGACCCAGTACTTC
NA | 14 | NA | TRBJ1-1 | TRBV7-8 | CASSSGELNTEAFF | TGTGCCAGCAGCTCCGGGGAATTGAACACTGAAGCTTTCTTT
TRBD1 | 15 | NA | TRBJ1-5 | TRBV3-1/TRBV3-2 | CASSPTGSGNQPQHF | TGTGCCAGCAGCCCGACAGGGTCGGGCAATCAGCCCCAGCATTTT
NA | 13 | NA | TRBJ1-1 | TRBV9 | CASSVGAWAEAFF | TGTGCCAGCAGCGTCGGAGCGTGGGCTGAAGCTTTCTTT
TRBD1 | 15 | NA | TRBJ2-7 | TRBV29-1 | CSAFTGGGIVSEQYF | TGCAGCGCTTTTACAGGGGGCGGAATCGTCTCCGAGCAGTACTTC
TRBD1 | 14 | NA | TRBJ2-5 | TRBV11-2 | CASTRDRGAGTQYF | TGTGCCAGCACCCGGGACAGGGGGGCCGGGACCCAGTACTTC
NA | 17 | NA | TRBJ2-1 | TRBV3-1/TRBV3-2 | CASSQDTVGGPYNEQFF | TGTGCCAGCAGCCAAGATACCGTGGGGGGACCCTACAATGAGCAGTTCTTC
NA | 13 | NA | TRBJ1-2 | TRBV28 | CASSPPGGDGYTF | TGTGCCAGCAGTCCCCCCGGCGGTGATGGCTACACCTTC
TRBD1 | 17 | once | TRBJ1-1 | TRBV11-2 | CASSSYGQGQANTEAFF | TGTGCCAGCAGCTCTTACGGACAGGGGCAAGCGAACACTGAAGCTTTCTTT
NA | 18 | NA | TRBJ2-6 | TRBV27 | CASSLREGLVSGANVLTF | TGTGCCAGCAGTTTAAGAGAGGGCTTAGTCTCTGGGGCCAACGTCCTGACTTTC
TRBD2 | 16 | NA | TRBJ2-5 | TRBV3-1/TRBV3-2 | CASSPRLAGSQETQYF | TGTGCCAGCAGCCCGAGACTAGCGGGGTCCCAAGAGACCCAGTACTTC
TRBD2 | 14 | NA | TRBJ2-3 | TRBV2 | CASPTGTNRDTQYF | TGTGCCAGTCCGACCGGGACTAACCGAGATACGCAGTATTTT
NA | 16 | NA | TRBJ1-6 | TRBV2 | CASSEDQTVPHSPLHF | TGTGCCAGCAGTGAAGATCAGACAGTTCCCCATTCACCCCTCCACTTT
TRBD2 | 17 | NA | TRBJ2-2 | TRBV24-1 | CATSDSLRQGGAGELFF | TGTGCCACCAGTGATTCCCTGCGCCAGGGAGGGGCCGGGGAGCTGTTTTTT
TRBD1 | 16 | NA | TRBJ1-3 | TRBV14 | CASSQEPRGPGNTIYF | TGTGCCAGCAGCCAAGAGCCGAGGGGGCCGGGAAACACCATATATTTT
NA | 16 | NA | TRBJ1-2 | TRBV27 | CASSSRGDPGNYGYTF | TGTGCCAGCAGTTCACGGGGGGACCCGGGTAACTATGGCTACACCTTC
NA | 14 | NA | TRBJ1-1 | TRBV6-5 | CASSYSGRGTEAFF | TGTGCCAGCAGTTACTCTGGTCGGGGGACTGAAGCTTTCTTT
NA | 15 | NA | TRBJ1-5 | TRBV6-5 | CASSYSRGGNQPQHF | TGTGCCAGCAGTTACTCCAGGGGTGGCAATCAGCCCCAGCATTTT
NA | 14 | NA | TRBJ2-7 | TRBV7-6 | CASSPRDILYEQYF | TGTGCCAGCAGCCCCCGGGACATACTTTACGAGCAGTACTTC
NA | 15 | once | TRBJ2-3 | TRBV4-1 | CASSQEGSGSATQYF | TGCGCCAGCAGCCAAGAGGGAAGCGGCTCGGCTACGCAGTATTTT
TRBD1 | 15 | few | TRBJ2-2 | TRBV2 | CASRTTGNIAGELFF | TGTGCCAGCAGAACGACAGGGAATATAGCCGGGGAGCTGTTTTTT
TRBD2 | 16 | NA | TRBJ2-5 | TRBV7-7 | CASSKGTSQPGETQYF | TGTGCCAGCAGCAAGGGGACTAGCCAGCCAGGGGAGACCCAGTACTTC
TRBD1 | 14 | few | TRBJ1-5 | TRBV3-1/TRBV3-2 | CASSQAAGGLPQHF | TGTGCCAGCAGCCAAGCGGCAGGGGGTTTGCCCCAGCATTTT
NA | 13 | NA | TRBJ2-5 | TRBV12-3/TRBV12-4 | CASSLLARETQYF | TGTGCCAGCAGTTTGTTAGCGAGGGAGACCCAGTACTTC
TRBD1 | 14 | NA | TRBJ1-4 | TRBV19 | CASSTGTANEKLFF | TGTGCCAGTAGTACGGGGACAGCTAATGAAAAACTGTTTTTT
NA | 14 | NA | TRBJ2-7 | TRBV6-1 | CASSESSTSYEQYF | TGTGCCAGCAGTGAATCCAGTACCTCCTACGAGCAGTACTTC
NA | 12 | NA | TRBJ2-7 | TRBV5-8 | CASSSSLYEQYF | TGTGCCAGCAGCTCTAGCCTCTACGAGCAGTACTTC
TRBD2 | 16 | NA | TRBJ2-1 | TRBV4-2 | CASSQVRGSSYNEQFF | TGTGCCAGCAGCCAAGTGCGGGGGAGCTCCTACAATGAGCAGTTCTTC
NA | 14 | once | TRBJ1-5 | TRBV2 | CASCGGNSNQPQHF | TGTGCCAGCTGTGGCGGGAATAGCAATCAGCCCCAGCATTTT
NA | 14 | NA | TRBJ1-2 | TRBV12-5 | CASGSNPPTGGYTF | TGTGCTAGTGGATCTAACCCTCCGACGGGAGGCTACACCTTC
TRBD2 | 13 | NA | TRBJ2-1 | TRBV4-1 | CASSRERLAERLF | TGCGCCAGCAGCCGAGAAAGACTAGCGGAGCGACTCTTC
TRBD1 | 15 | NA | TRBJ2-5 | TRBV10-3 | CAISAGTALQETQYF | TGTGCCATCAGTGCCGGGACAGCCCTCCAAGAGACCCAGTACTTC
NA | 13 | NA | TRBJ1-5 | TRBV6-6 | CASREEGNQPQHF | TGTGCCAGCAGAGAGGAGGGAAATCAGCCCCAGCATTTT
NA | 16 | NA | TRBJ1-5 | TRBV7-8 | CASSSTTGRGNQPQHF | TGTGCCAGCAGTTCAACCACAGGGAGAGGCAATCAGCCCCAGCATTTT
NA | 17 | NA | TRBJ2-1 | TRBV21-1 | CASSKREPGLAYNEQFF | TGTGCCAGCAGCAAAAGAGAGCCGGGACTAGCCTACAATGAGCAGTTCTTC
TRBD1 | 15 | NA | TRBJ1-3 | TRBV19 | CASSIVAGGGNTIYF | TGTGCCAGTAGTATCGTGGCAGGGGGTGGAAACACCATATATTTT
NA | 10 | NA | TRBJ1-1 | TRBV29-1 | CSVGGGEAFF | TGCAGCGTTGGGGGGGGTGAAGCTTTCTTT
NA | 15 | NA | TRBJ1-1 | TRBV6-5 | CASSYLVSMNTEAFF | TGTGCCAGCAGTTACCTCGTTAGTATGAACACTGAAGCTTTCTTT
NA | 19 | NA | TRBJ2-6 | TRBV7-9 | CASSSTPRALDSGANVLTF | TGTGCCAGCAGCTCGACCCCCAGGGCCTTAGACTCTGGGGCCAACGTCCTGACTTTC
TRBD1 | 14 | NA | TRBJ2-7 | TRBV14 | CASSQDDRAYEQYF | TGTGCCAGCAGCCAAGACGACAGGGCCTACGAGCAGTACTTC
TRBD2 | 12 | NA | TRBJ2-1 | TRBV6-5 | CASGLAGNEQFF | TGTGCCAGCGGGCTAGCGGGTAATGAGCAGTTCTTC
NA | 14 | once | TRBJ2-1 | TRBV19 | CASRPQISGDEQFF | TGTGCCAGTAGGCCCCAAATCAGCGGAGATGAGCAGTTCTTC